These T cell receptor beta chains were read from a single sample in a study of neoadjuvant anti-PD-1 for oral cavity cancer. Libraries were prepared by immunoSEQ multiplex PCR; TCRdb keeps only in-frame clonotypes and omits some of them. The table shows about 23,000 clones, with 25% to 30% occurring only once. This specimen was tumor tissue, taken after nivolumab (anti-PD-1) treatment. The receptors were gathered from a person between 35 and 79 years old with oral cavity squamous cell carcinoma. CDR3s include the opening cysteine and the closing phenylalanine or tryptophan. The D gene is left open where the match is weak. Part of the rows lack a size; the others show once, few, many or a class for expanded clones.

clone size | D gene | J gene | V gene | CDR3 DNA | CDR3 protein
. | . | TRBJ2-3 | TRBV7-2 | TGTGCCAGCAGCTTAGGACCCTGGAGCACAGATACGCAGTATTTT | CASSLGPWSTDTQYF
few | . | TRBJ1-3 | TRBV5-1 | TGCGCCAGCAGCTTGGTCCAGGGGTCTGGAAACACCATATATTTT | CASSLVQGSGNTIYF
. | TRBD2 | TRBJ2-1 | TRBV9 | TGTGCCAGCAGCGTAGTGCCTAGTTTGCTGGGACTAGCGGGAGGGTTCTACAATGAGCAGTTCTTC | CASSVVPSLLGLAGGFYNEQFF
once | TRBD1 | TRBJ2-7 | TRBV10-2 | TGCGCCAGCAGTGAGTCGACACGGACAGGCACCTACGAGCAGTACTTC | CASSESTRTGTYEQYF
few | TRBD1 | TRBJ1-2 | TRBV5-4 | TGTGCCAGCAGCGAGGGACAGGCCCTCAACTATGGCTACACCTTC | CASSEGQALNYGYTF
. | . | TRBJ1-1 | TRBV7-2 | TGTGCCAGCAGCTTACAGGATATGAACACTGAAGCTTTCTTT | CASSLQDMNTEAFF
few | . | TRBJ1-1 | TRBV2 | TGTGCCAGCACAGGGATGACAGCAATGAACACTGAAGCTTTCTTT | CASTGMTAMNTEAFF
. | TRBD1 | TRBJ1-2 | TRBV11-2 | TGTGCCAGCAGCTCGCGACAGGGGGCGACTATCTATGGCTACACCTTC | CASSSRQGATIYGYTF
. | TRBD1 | TRBJ2-7 | TRBV15 | TGTGCCACCAGCCAAGACAGGGCGTCCTACGAGCAGTACTTC | CATSQDRASYEQYF
few | TRBD1 | TRBJ2-7 | TRBV9 | TGTGCCAGCAGCGTTTCGGGACAGGGGGTGTACGAGCAGTACTTC | CASSVSGQGVYEQYF
. | . | TRBJ1-5 | TRBV4-1 | TGCGCCAGCAGCCAAGGATCCTCCCATAGCAATCAGCCCCAGCATTTT | CASSQGSSHSNQPQHF
. | . | TRBJ1-4 | TRBV5-1 | TGCGCCAGCAGACCGGACGGAGCTAATGAAAAACTGTTTTTT | CASRPDGANEKLFF
. | TRBD1 | TRBJ1-2 | TRBV27 | TGTGCCAGCAGGCCTACAGGGGGCGATGGCTACACCTTC | CASRPTGGDGYTF
few | . | TRBJ2-1 | TRBV7-3 | TGTGCCAGCAGCTTTGGAGGGGTAAATGAGCAGTTCTTC | CASSFGGVNEQFF
few | TRBD1 | TRBJ2-2 | TRBV6-1 | TGTGCCAGCAGTAAGGGGGCCGGGTCCGGGGAGCTGTTTTTT | CASSKGAGSGELFF
once | TRBD1 | TRBJ2-7 | TRBV28 | TGTGCCAGCAGTCCTACAGGGGATTGGGGATACGAGCAGTACTTC | CASSPTGDWGYEQYF
. | . | TRBJ1-2 | TRBV30 | TGTGCCTGGAGGGGAGGAATTTCTTACTATGGCTACACCTTC | CAWRGGISYYGYTF
. | TRBD1 | TRBJ1-4 | TRBV15 | TGTGCCACCAGGCGACAGGGTGAACGCACTGAAAAACTGTTTTTT | CATRRQGERTEKLFF
. | TRBD2 | TRBJ2-7 | TRBV30 | TGTGCCTGTGACTCGGGAGGCTTATACGAGCAGTACTTC | CACDSGGLYEQYF
. | . | TRBJ2-2 | TRBV2 | TGTGCCAGCAGACCCACTAGCATCCGAACCGGGGAGCTGTTTTTT | CASRPTSIRTGELFF
. | . | TRBJ2-2 | TRBV11-2 | TGTGCCAGCAAGACGGGGTGGAAGACCGGGGAGCTGTTTTTT | CASKTGWKTGELFF
few | . | TRBJ1-2 | TRBV19 | TGTGCCAGTTCCGACAGCTATGGCTACACCTTC | CASSDSYGYTF
. | TRBD1 | TRBJ1-1 | TRBV5-4 | TGTGCCAGCAGCCGGGACAGGGGGCGCGGAACTGAAGCTTTCTTT | CASSRDRGRGTEAFF
. | TRBD1 | TRBJ1-1 | TRBV30 | TGTGCCTGGAGCGGACAGGGTTTCGCTGAAGCTTTCTTT | CAWSGQGFAEAFF
. | . | TRBJ2-4 | TRBV4-1 | TGCGCCAGCAGCCAGAAGGGCGGAGGTGACATTCAGTACTTC | CASSQKGGGDIQYF
. | . | TRBJ1-1 | TRBV5-1 | TGCGCCAGCAGCTTCAGAGACAACACTGAAGCTTTCTTT | CASSFRDNTEAFF
many | . | TRBJ2-2 | TRBV30 | TGTGCCTGGAGTCAGGGCAGCACCGGGGAGCTGTTTTTT | CAWSQGSTGELFF
many | . | TRBJ2-7 | TRBV6-1 | TGTGCCAGTGTCGCCTCCTACGAGCAGTACTTC | CASVASYEQYF
few | TRBD2 | TRBJ2-1 | TRBV7-8 | TGTGCCAGCAGCGGACTAGCGGGAGGGCCCTCCTACAATGAGCAGTTCTTC | CASSGLAGGPSYNEQFF
. | . | TRBJ1-1 | TRBV6-6 | TGTGCCAGCAGGCCGTTCGGGAACACTGAAGCTTTCTTT | CASRPFGNTEAFF
. | . | TRBJ1-2 | TRBV7-3 | TGTGCCAGCAGCGGTTCCAAGGGAGAAGGCTACACCTTC | CASSGSKGEGYTF
. | . | TRBJ1-1 | TRBV29-1 | TGCAGCGTTGAGGGGGTCGGAGCTTTCTTT | CSVEGVGAFF
few | . | TRBJ1-2 | TRBV19 | TGTGCCAGTAGTTCGGGATATACAGACACTCCATCTAACTATGGCTACACCTTC | CASSSGYTDTPSNYGYTF
. | . | TRBJ1-4 | TRBV30 | TGTGCCTGGAGTGGGGCCCCCTTTAATGAAAAACTGTTTTTT | CAWSGAPFNEKLFF
. | TRBD2 | TRBJ2-7 | TRBV7-9 | TGTGCCAGCAGCGTATCTCCGGGACTAGGCTACGAGCAGTACTTC | CASSVSPGLGYEQYF
few | . | TRBJ1-2 | TRBV19 | TGTGCCAGTAGTATTTCGGGCAGGGAAACCTATGGCTACACCTTC | CASSISGRETYGYTF
. | . | TRBJ1-2 | TRBV9 | TGTGCCAGCAGCCAAAGGTTGGGGGGCTACACCTTC | CASSQRLGGYTF
few | TRBD2 | TRBJ2-1 | TRBV5-4 | TGTGCCAGCAGCTATAGCGGGAGCGGTTTCAATGAGCAGTTCTTC | CASSYSGSGFNEQFF
. | TRBD1 | TRBJ1-2 | TRBV30 | TGTGCCTGGAAAAGGGGGCGACTCTCTCCAGCCCCTAACTATGGCTACACCTTC | CAWKRGRLSPAPNYGYTF
. | TRBD1 | TRBJ1-5 | TRBV19 | TGTGCCAGTAAACGTCTCGGGACAGGCAATCAGCCCCAGCATTTT | CASKRLGTGNQPQHF
once | . | TRBJ1-5 | TRBV30 | TGTGCCTGGAGTATGCCGCGTGGGGGGAATCATCAGCCCCAGCATTTT | CAWSMPRGGNHQPQHF
. | . | TRBJ1-2 | TRBV7-9 | TGTGCCAGCAGCTGGGGGGACGGGAACTATGGCTACACCTTC | CASSWGDGNYGYTF
few | . | TRBJ2-7 | TRBV5-4 | TGTGCCAGCAGCGAACAAACTGGCTACGAGCAGTACTTC | CASSEQTGYEQYF
. | TRBD1 | TRBJ1-6 | TRBV27 | TGTGCCAGCAGTTCCATCCAGGGGGCATGGTCACCCCTCCACTTT | CASSSIQGAWSPLHF
. | . | TRBJ2-7 | TRBV27 | TGTGCCACCCGGACAGCGTACGAGCAGTACTTC | CATRTAYEQYF